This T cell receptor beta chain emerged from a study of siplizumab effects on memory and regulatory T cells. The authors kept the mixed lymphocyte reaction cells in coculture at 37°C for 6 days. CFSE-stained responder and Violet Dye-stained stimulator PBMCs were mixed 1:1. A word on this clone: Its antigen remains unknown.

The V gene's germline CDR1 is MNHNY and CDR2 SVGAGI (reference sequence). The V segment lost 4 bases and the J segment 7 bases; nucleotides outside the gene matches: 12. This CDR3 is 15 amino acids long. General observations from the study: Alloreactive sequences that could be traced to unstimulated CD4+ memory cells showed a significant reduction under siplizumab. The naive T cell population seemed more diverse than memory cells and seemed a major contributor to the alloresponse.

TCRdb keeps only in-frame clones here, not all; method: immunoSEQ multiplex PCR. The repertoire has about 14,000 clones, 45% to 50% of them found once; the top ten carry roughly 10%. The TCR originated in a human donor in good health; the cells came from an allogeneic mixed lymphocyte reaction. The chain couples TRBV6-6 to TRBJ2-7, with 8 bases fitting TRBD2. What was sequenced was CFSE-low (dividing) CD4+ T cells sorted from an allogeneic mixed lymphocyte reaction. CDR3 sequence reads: CASSSRERGKEEQYF. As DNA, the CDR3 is TGTGCCAGCAGTTCTAGAGAGCGGGGGAAAGAGGAGCAGTACTTC.